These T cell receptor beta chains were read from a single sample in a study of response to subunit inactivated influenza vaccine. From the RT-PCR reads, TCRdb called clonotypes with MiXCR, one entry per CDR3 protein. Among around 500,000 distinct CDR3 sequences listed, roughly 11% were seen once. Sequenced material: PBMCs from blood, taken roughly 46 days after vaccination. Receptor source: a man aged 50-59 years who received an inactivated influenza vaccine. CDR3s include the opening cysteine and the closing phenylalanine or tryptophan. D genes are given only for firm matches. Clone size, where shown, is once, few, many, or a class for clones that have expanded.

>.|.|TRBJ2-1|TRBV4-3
CASSQVWSPDNEQFF
TGCGCCAGCAGCCAAGTTTGGTCGCCCGACAATGAGCAGTTCTTC
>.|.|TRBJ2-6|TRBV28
CASSLLTGANVLTF
TGTGCCAGCAGTTTGCTGACTGGGGCCAACGTCCTGACTTTC
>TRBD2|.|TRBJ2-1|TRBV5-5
CASGLAGTRIEQFF
TGTGCCAGCGGCTTGGCGGGGACTAGGATAGAGCAGTTCTTC
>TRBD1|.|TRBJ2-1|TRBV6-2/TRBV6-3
CASRTIQGASYNEQFF
TGTGCCAGCAGAACTATACAGGGGGCCTCCTACAATGAGCAGTTCTTC
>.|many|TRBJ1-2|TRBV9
CASSVHRAGGYTF
TGTGCCAGCAGCGTCCACAGGGCGGGGGGCTACACCTTC
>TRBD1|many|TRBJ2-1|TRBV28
CASSLDRENEQFF
TGTGCCAGCAGTTTAGACAGGGAAAATGAGCAGTTCTTC
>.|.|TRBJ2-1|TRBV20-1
CSAPGLGSYNEQFF
TGCAGTGCCCCAGGACTGGGATCCTACAATGAGCAGTTCTTC
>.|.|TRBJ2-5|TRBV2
CASSEATSVETQYF
TGTGCCAGCAGTGAAGCGACTAGTGTTGAGACCCAGTACTTC
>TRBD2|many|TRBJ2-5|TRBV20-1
CSAVGLAVQETQYF
TGCAGTGCCGTGGGACTAGCGGTCCAAGAGACCCAGTACTTC
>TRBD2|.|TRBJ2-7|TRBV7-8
CASSSRMGGRDSYEQYF
TGTGCCAGCAGCTCTAGGATGGGCGGGAGGGATTCCTACGAGCAGTACTTC
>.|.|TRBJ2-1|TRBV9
CASSVELVGHNEQFF
TGTGCCAGCAGCGTAGAACTAGTAGGACACAATGAGCAGTTCTTC
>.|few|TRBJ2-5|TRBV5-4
CASSLGSTRGETQYF
TGTGCCAGCAGCTTGGGATCCACTAGGGGGGAGACCCAGTACTTC
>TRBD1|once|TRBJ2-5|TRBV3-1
CASSSTGGAETQYF
TGTGCCAGCAGTTCCACAGGGGGCGCAGAGACCCAGTACTTC
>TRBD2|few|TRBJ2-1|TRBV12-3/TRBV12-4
CASSPFGRVYNEQFF
TGTGCCAGCAGTCCTTTCGGGAGGGTCTACAATGAGCAGTTCTTC
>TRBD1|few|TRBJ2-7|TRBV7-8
CASSLGRDRRSYEQYF
TGTGCCAGCAGCTTAGGTCGGGACAGGCGCTCCTACGAGCAGTACTTC
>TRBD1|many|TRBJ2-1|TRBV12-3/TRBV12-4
CASSLVSRGQKQFF
TGTGCCAGCAGTTTAGTTTCACGGGGACAGAAGCAGTTCTTC
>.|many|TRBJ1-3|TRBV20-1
CSARPGNTIYF
TGCAGTGCTAGACCTGGAAACACCATATATTTT
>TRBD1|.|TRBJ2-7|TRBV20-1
CSARGDRGSEQYF
TGCAGTGCTAGAGGGGACAGGGGATCCGAGCAGTACTTC
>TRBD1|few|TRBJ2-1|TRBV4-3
CASSQSPGGVPYNEQFF
TGCGCCAGCAGCCAAAGTCCAGGGGGCGTGCCCTACAATGAGCAGTTCTTC
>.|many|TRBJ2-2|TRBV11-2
CASSLSLAGRITGELFF
TGTGCCAGCAGCTTATCCCTTGCAGGGAGAATCACCGGGGAGCTGTTTTTT
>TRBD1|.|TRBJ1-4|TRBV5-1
CASTRDRGGRNEKLFF
TGCGCCAGCACTCGTGACAGGGGGGGACGGAATGAAAAACTGTTTTTT
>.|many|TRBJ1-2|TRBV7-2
CASSPDSNYGYTF
TGTGCCAGCAGCCCCGACAGTAACTATGGCTACACCTTC
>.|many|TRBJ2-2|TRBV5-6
CASSPGFGTTNTGELFF
TGTGCCAGCAGCCCAGGGTTCGGGACAACGAACACCGGGGAGCTGTTTTTT
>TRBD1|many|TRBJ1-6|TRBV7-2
CASSKTGVQGLNSPLHF
TGTGCCAGCAGCAAGACAGGGGTTCAGGGTCTGAATTCACCCCTCCACTTT
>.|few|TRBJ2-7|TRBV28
CASPPWSGRDYEQYF
TGTGCCAGCCCTCCGTGGAGCGGTCGGGACTACGAGCAGTACTTC
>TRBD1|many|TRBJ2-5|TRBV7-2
CASSPGQRETQYF
TGCGCCAGCAGCCCGGGACAGAGGGAGACCCAGTACTTC
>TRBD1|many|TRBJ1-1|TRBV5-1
CASSQGVDTEAFF
TGCGCCAGCAGTCAGGGGGTCGACACTGAAGCTTTCTTT
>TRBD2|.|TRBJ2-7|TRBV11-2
CASSPLPGLAGTSSYEQYF
TGTGCCAGCAGCCCGCTTCCGGGACTAGCGGGTACTAGCTCCTACGAGCAGTACTTC
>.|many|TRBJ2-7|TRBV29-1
CSAQVTTYEQYF
TGCAGCGCCCAAGTGACCACCTACGAGCAGTACTTC
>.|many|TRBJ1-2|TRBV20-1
CSARVRTYGYTF
TGCAGTGCTAGGGTCAGGACATATGGCTACACCTTC
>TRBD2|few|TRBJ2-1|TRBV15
CATSRASTSGGYNEQFF
TGTGCCACCAGCAGGGCATCCACTAGCGGGGGGTACAATGAGCAGTTCTTC
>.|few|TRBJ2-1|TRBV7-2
CASSLARSAHEQFF
TGTGCCAGCAGCTTAGCGAGGAGCGCGCATGAGCAGTTCTTC
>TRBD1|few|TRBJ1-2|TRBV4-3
CASSQDLRTGGGYTF
TGCGCCAGCAGCCAAGATCTGAGGACAGGGGGAGGCTACACCTTC
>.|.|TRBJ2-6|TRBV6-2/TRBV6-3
CASSGPRVTGANVLTF
TGTGCCAGCAGTGGCCCGAGGGTTACTGGGGCCAACGTCCTGACTTTC
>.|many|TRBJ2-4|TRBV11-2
CASSLVGGRISYF
TGTGCCAGCAGCTTAGTCGGGGGGCGCATCTCGTACTTC
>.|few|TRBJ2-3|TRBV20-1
CSARAREQWDTQYF
TGCAGTGCTAGAGCCCGGGAACAATGGGATACGCAGTATTTT
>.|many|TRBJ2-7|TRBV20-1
CSARIQSAGEQYF
TGCAGTGCTAGGATACAAAGTGCGGGCGAGCAGTACTTC
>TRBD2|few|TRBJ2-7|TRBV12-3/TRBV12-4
CASKTSGAYEQYF
TGTGCCAGCAAAACTAGCGGTGCCTACGAGCAGTACTTC
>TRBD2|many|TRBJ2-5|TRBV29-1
CSVEEALAELQETQYF
TGCAGCGTTGAAGAGGCCCTAGCGGAGCTACAAGAGACCCAGTACTTC
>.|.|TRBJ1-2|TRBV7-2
CASSLAPRDRYGYTF
TGTGCCAGCAGCTTAGCGCCCAGAGATCGCTATGGCTACACCTTC
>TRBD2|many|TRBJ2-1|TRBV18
CASSPRAGEFNEQFF
TGTGCCAGCTCACCTCGAGCGGGAGAATTCAATGAGCAGTTCTTC
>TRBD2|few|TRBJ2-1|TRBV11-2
CASRPRGGPTYNEQFF
TGTGCCAGCAGACCTCGCGGGGGGCCCACCTACAATGAGCAGTTCTTC
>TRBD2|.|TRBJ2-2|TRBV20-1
CSAPGLAAAGELFF
TGCAGTGCCCCGGGACTAGCGGCCGCCGGGGAGCTGTTTTTT
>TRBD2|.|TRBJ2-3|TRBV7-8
CASSSLAGGHADTQYF
TGTGCCAGCAGCTCCTTAGCGGGGGGGCACGCAGATACGCAGTATTTT
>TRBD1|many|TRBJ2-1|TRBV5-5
CASSPPGQTIFF
TGTGCCAGCAGCCCGCCGGGACAGACAATCTTCTTC
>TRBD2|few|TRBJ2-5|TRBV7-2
CASSLNRRGAGETQYF
TGTGCCAGCAGCTTAAATCGGCGGGGGGCGGGAGAGACCCAGTACTTC